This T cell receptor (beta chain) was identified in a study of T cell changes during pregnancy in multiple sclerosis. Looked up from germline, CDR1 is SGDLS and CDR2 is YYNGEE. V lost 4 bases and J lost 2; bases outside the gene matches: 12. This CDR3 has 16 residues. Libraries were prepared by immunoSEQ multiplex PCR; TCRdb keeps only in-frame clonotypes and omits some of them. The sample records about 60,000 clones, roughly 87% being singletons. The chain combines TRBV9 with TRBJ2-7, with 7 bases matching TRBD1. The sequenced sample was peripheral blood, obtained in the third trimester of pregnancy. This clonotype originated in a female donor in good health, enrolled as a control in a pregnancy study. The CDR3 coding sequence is TGTGCCAGCAGCCCTTCGAAGAAGGGGGCCCCCTACGAGCAGTACTTC. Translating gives CASSPSKKGAPYEQYF.